The TCR beta chain described here comes from a study of cytomegalovirus exposure and HLA in healthy donors. Regarding the study as a whole: Reportedly, fewer N-insertions than the 666-donor mean appeared in an Asian-associated ancestry cluster in a later analysis.

CDR3 length: 14 residues. CDR1 MDHEN and CDR2 SYDVKM come from the germline V gene. V was shortened by 6 bases and J by 0 bases, with 12 bases between the two germline ends. Regarding this clone: Its antigen remains unidentified.

PCR primers comprised 60 Vbeta and 13 Jbeta primers. The assay was immunoSEQ multiplex PCR, and TCRdb's table has in-frame clones only and misses some. This table has about 130,000 clones, around four fifths appearing once. The sequence was obtained from a man under 40 in good health and CMV-seropositive. The chain joins TRBV28 to TRBJ2-7; D is possibly TRBD1 (5 bases). Material for sequencing was PBMCs. The CDR3 sequence is CASSLDIFSYEQYF. CDR3 DNA: TGTGCCAGCAGCCTGGACATTTTCTCCTACGAGCAGTACTTC.